Each of the 18 T cell receptor beta chains below was sequenced from the same sample in a study of T-cell memory formation after mild COVID-19. In TCRdb, the 5' RACE reads were re-called with MiXCR into one record per CDR3 protein. The repertoire holds roughly 350,000 distinct CDR3 sequences, with roughly 15% as singletons. Sequenced sample: PBMCs or a T cell subset sorted from them (not recorded which). The origin of the receptors is a man younger than 35 who had mild COVID-19 (a few samples of this study predate the infection). Cell type and time point are not known.

The J gene is TRBJ2-3, the V gene TRBV7-6; D is perhaps TRBD1 (6 bases). The germline gives CDR1 SGHVS, CDR2 FNYEAQ. CDR3 length: 16 amino acids. Trimming cost V 0 bases and J 0 bases, with 10 bases left between them. CDR3 residues: CASSLAPGASTDTQYF. The CDR3 DNA follows: TGTGCCAGCAGCTTAGCGCCAGGGGCTAGCACAGATACGCAGTATTTT.

The chain is built from TRBV20-1 and TRBJ1-6; D unclear. The V gene's germline CDR1 is DFQATT and CDR2 SNEGSKA (reference sequence). The CDR3 covers 16 residues. Trimming removed 3 bases from V and 0 bases from J, with 12 bases in between. In DNA form, the CDR3 reads TGCAGTGCTAGGAATACGCGGAGCTCCTATAATTCACCCCTCCACTTT. Translation: CSARNTRSSYNSPLHF.

The rearrangement links TRBV4-3 to TRBJ1-5; TRBD1 matches at 7 bases. The CDR3 totals 15 residues. The J segment lost 10 bases and the V segment lost 5 bases, leaving 14 bases of the junction unmatched. Germline CDR1 is LGHNA and CDR2 is YSLEER. The CDR3 coding sequence is TGCGCCAGCAGCTATGAGGAGGGACAGCGCTACCCCCAGCATTTT. Its protein is CASSYEEGQRYPQHF.

This chain joins TRBV25-1 and TRBJ2-1; D not resolved. This CDR3 has 11 amino acids. V gave up 3 bases and J gave up 12 bases, with 9 bases separating them. Germline CDR1 reads MGHDK; CDR2 reads SYGVNS. DNA of the CDR3: TGTGCCAGCAGTGAGGGTTCGTGGCAGTTCTTC. Amino acid sequence: CASSEGSWQFF.

This clonotype occurred a few times. The V call is TRBV18, the J call TRBJ2-3, with 12 bases identical to TRBD2. V trimming: 1 base; J trimming: 1 base; junction bases outside the gene matches: 6. The CDR3 sequence is 18 residues long. The germline V gene has CDR1 KGHSH and CDR2 LQKENI. As DNA, the CDR3 is TGTGCCAGCTCACCACTCCTAGCGGGGGGGCCGGGCACAGATACGCAGTATTTT. Protein sequence: CASSPLLAGGPGTDTQYF.

This clonotype was observed once. The rearrangement links TRBV7-9 to TRBJ2-7; D gene unclear. The CDR3 extends over 13 amino acids. CDR1 SEHNR and CDR2 FQNEAQ come from the germline V gene (reference sequence). V was trimmed by 5 bases and J by 4 bases, leaving 12 bases between them. As DNA, the CDR3 is TGTGCCAGCAGCCTTACTCCTGGGTACGAGCAGTACTTC. Translation gives CASSLTPGYEQYF.

In its sample, this clonotype was seen a few times. This rearrangement joins TRBV7-2 to TRBJ1-3; possibly TRBD1 for D (5 bases). Germline values: CDR1 SGHTA, CDR2 FQGNSA. The CDR3 runs 18 residues. Trimming pared 1 base from V and 7 bases from J, leaving 23 bases between. This chain's CDR3 is CASSLEIVGTGVANTIYF. DNA for the CDR3: TGTGCCAGCAGCTTAGAAATTGTCGGGACGGGTGTCGCGAACACCATATATTTT.

The sample holds a few counts of this clonotype. The chain is built from TRBV19 and TRBJ1-2; the D gene is possibly TRBD1 (6 bases). Germline V gene data show CDR1 as LNHDA and CDR2 as SQIVND (reference sequence). With 5 bases removed from V and 4 bases from J, the gap between germline ends came to 17 bases. The CDR3 runs 15 residues. CDR3 coding DNA: TGTGCCAGTAGTTACCCCAGCCGGGGGGCCTATGGCTACACCTTC. It encodes CASSYPSRGAYGYTF.

The sample holds a few counts of this clonotype. V and J are TRBV11-3 and TRBJ2-1; the match to TRBD2 covers 8 bases. This CDR3 region has 16 residues. With 0 bases clipped from V and 0 bases from J, the junction kept 1 base outside the gene matches. Germline V gene sequence: CDR1 SGHNT, CDR2 YENEEA. CDR3 nucleotides: TGTGCCAGCAGCTTAGATGGGACTAGCTCCTACAATGAGCAGTTCTTC. Its protein is CASSLDGTSSYNEQFF.

This clonotype has a count of ten or more. The chain recombines TRBV5-4 with TRBJ2-3; D possibly uses TRBD1 or TRBD2 (7 bases each). This CDR3 has 16 amino acids. Germline loops: CDR1 SGHNT, CDR2 YYREEE (reference sequence). V was shortened by 4 bases and J by 5 bases, with 20 bases between the two germline ends. CDR3 DNA: TGTGCCAGCAGCCAAGGTGGGAGGGGGCACGGAGATACGCAGTATTTT. Amino acids: CASSQGGRGHGDTQYF.

This clonotype has more than one count but fewer than ten. The chain uses TRBV4-1 and TRBJ2-3; 12 bases agree with TRBD2. The CDR3 loop spans 17 amino acids. Germline CDR1 and CDR2: MGHRA and YSYEKL. Unmatched junction bases numbered 11, after V lost 4 bases and J lost 6 bases. Written as DNA, the CDR3 is TGCGCCAGCAGCCGACTAGCGGGGGCCGGGTCCCACGATACGCAGTATTTT. Amino acids: CASSRLAGAGSHDTQYF.

The chain carries TRBV3-1 and TRBJ2-7, with TRBD1 identical over 9 bases. There are 14 residues in the CDR3. V was pared by 4 bases and J by 3 bases, with 4 bases of the junction left unmatched. Germline loops: CDR1 LGHDT, CDR2 YNNKEL (reference sequence). This chain's CDR3 is CASSRLGQGYEQYF. The CDR3 DNA is TGTGCCAGCAGCCGTCTGGGACAGGGCTACGAGCAGTACTTC.

This clonotype was observed a handful of times. The chain employs TRBV27 and TRBJ2-3; 12 nucleotides align to TRBD2. J gave up 3 bases and V 5 bases, and 3 bases lay outside the gene matches. The CDR3 is 15 residues long. CDR1 is MNHEY, CDR2 SMNVEV, per germline (reference sequence). CDR3 loop: CASSAGTSGTDTQYF. CDR3 DNA sequence: TGTGCCAGCAGTGCCGGGACTAGCGGGACAGATACGCAGTATTTT.

The chain has TRBV18 and TRBJ2-7; D is undetermined. With 4 bases removed from V and 5 bases from J, the gap between germline ends came to 15 bases. Germline V CDR1 and CDR2: KGHSH, LQKENI. The CDR3 length is 14 residues. CDR3 region: CASSRIPTGNEQYF. In DNA, the CDR3 is TGTGCCAGCTCACGCATCCCGACTGGGAACGAGCAGTACTTC.

The chain carries TRBV30 and TRBJ1-1; no clear D gene. CDR1 and CDR2 from the germline V gene are GTSNPN and SVGIG (reference sequence). This CDR3 comprises 14 residues. With 2 bases removed from V and 1 base from J, the gap between germline ends came to 11 bases. The CDR3: CAWSTGLGNTEAFF. The DNA for the CDR3 is TGTGCCTGGAGTACCGGGCTGGGGAACACTGAAGCTTTCTTT. The entire variable domain, with the rest obtained from reference TRBV30 and TRBJ1-1, is as follows: SQTIHQWPATLVQPVGSPLSLECTVEGTSNPNLYWYRQAAGRGLQLLFYSVGIGQISSEVPQNLSASRPQDRQFILSSKKLLLSDSGFYLCAWSTGLGNTEAFFGQGTRLTVV.

The chain recombines TRBV7-9 with TRBJ1-2; a possible D gene is TRBD1 (5 bases). Trimming cost V 1 base and J 4 bases, with 7 bases left between them. This CDR3 spans 13 amino acids. Germline V CDR1 and CDR2: SEHNR, FQNEAQ (reference sequence). CDR3: CASSLEQVYGYTF. The DNA for the CDR3 is TGTGCCAGCAGCTTAGAACAGGTCTATGGCTACACCTTC. The full variable domain, its missing parts supplied by reference TRBV7-9 and TRBJ1-2, is DTGVSQNPRHKITKRGQNVTFRCDPISEHNRLYWYRQTLGQGPEFLTYFQNEAQLEKSRLLSDRFSAERPKGSFSTLEIQRTEQGDSAMYLCASSLEQVYGYTFGSGTRLTVV.

This clonotype occurred a few times. The V gene is TRBV5-1, the J gene TRBJ2-1; no firm D call. This CDR3 comprises 15 residues. The germline gives CDR1 SGHRS, CDR2 YFSETQ. Trimming stripped 1 base from V and 0 bases from J, with 8 bases between. CDR3 region: CASSLFASSYNEQFF. CDR3 in DNA: TGCGCCAGCAGCTTGTTTGCGAGCTCCTACAATGAGCAGTTCTTC.

This clonotype was detected ten times or more. CDR3 sequence: CASSPLGLVSSDTQYF. CDR3 DNA sequence: TGTGCCAGCAGCCCATTGGGACTAGTCTCATCCGATACGCAGTATTTT. The V and J genes are TRBV5-5 and TRBJ2-3, with 8 bases lining up with TRBD2. V trimming: 4 bases; J trimming: 6 bases; junction bases outside the gene matches: 13. Germline V gene data show CDR1 as SGHKS and CDR2 as YYEKEE (reference sequence). This CDR3 spans 16 amino acids.